This T cell receptor beta chain stems from a study of T cells in Graves' hyperthyroidism and ophthalmopathy. General study findings and limits: Most expanded thyroid clonotypes above 0.001 also appeared in blood. Researchers report that a 13 V-J model separated ophthalmopathy from stable hyperthyroidism.

Lactation, pregnancy, other autoimmune disease or uncontrolled infection excluded patients. Thyroid ultrasound and orbital computed tomography, with clinical symptoms and serum thyroxine and TRAb, informed diagnoses. Germline CDR1 is SQVTM and CDR2 is ANQGSEA. V was trimmed by 7 bases and J by 7 bases, leaving 11 bases between them. This CDR3 has 10 residues. It was RNA transcripts that yielded the amplified TCR beta CDR3 regions. Researchers ran a first-round RT-PCR on the TCR CDR3 using the HTBI primer set. A single record per CDR3 protein comes from TCRdb applying MiXCR to the multiplex PCR reads. The table lists about 570,000 distinct CDR3 sequences, around 46% of them singletons. The count of this clonotype is one. Its target is not known.

What was sequenced was peripheral blood or thyroid tissue (not recorded which). The clonotype was recovered from an adult woman with Graves' disease, either hyperthyroidism or ophthalmopathy (not recorded which). The chain has TRBV29-1 and TRBJ2-7; no firm D call. Here the CDR3 reads CSDGSEEQYF. CDR3 DNA sequence: TGCAGCGATGGATCAGAAGAGCAGTACTTC.